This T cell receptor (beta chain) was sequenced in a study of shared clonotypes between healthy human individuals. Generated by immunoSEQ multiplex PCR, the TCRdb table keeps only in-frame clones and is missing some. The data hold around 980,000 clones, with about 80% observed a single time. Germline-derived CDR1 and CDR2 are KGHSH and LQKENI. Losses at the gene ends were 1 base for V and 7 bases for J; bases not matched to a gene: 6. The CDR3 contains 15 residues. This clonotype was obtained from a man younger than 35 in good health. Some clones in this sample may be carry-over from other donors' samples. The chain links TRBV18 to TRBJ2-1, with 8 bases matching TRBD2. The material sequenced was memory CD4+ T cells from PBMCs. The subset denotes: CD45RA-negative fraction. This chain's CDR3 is CASSPLAGRENEQFF. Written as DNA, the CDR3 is TGTGCCAGCTCACCACTAGCGGGAAGGGAAAATGAGCAGTTCTTC.